One sample yielded the 32 T cell receptor beta chains listed below, sequenced in a study of T cells in Graves' hyperthyroidism and ophthalmopathy. Amplification of TCR beta CDR3 regions was performed using RNA transcripts as template. A first-round RT-PCR of the TCR CDR3 used the HTBI primer set. A single record per CDR3 protein comes from TCRdb applying MiXCR to the multiplex PCR reads. Of around 240,000 distinct CDR3 sequences listed, around 15% are singletons. The specimen was blood. The receptors were sampled from a woman younger than 35 with Graves' ophthalmopathy.

This chain joins TRBV6-1 and TRBJ2-3, with 9 bases identical to TRBD2. CDR1 MNHNS and CDR2 SASEGT come from the germline V gene. The CDR3 spans 15 residues. Trimming cost V 8 bases and J 3 bases; bases outside gene matches: 9. The CDR3 nucleotides are TGTGCCAGCCGCTCTCCAGCGGGGGGTACAGATACGCAGTATTTT. Its protein is CASRSPAGGTDTQYF.

This clonotype has ten or more counts. This chain links TRBV3-1 with TRBJ2-5; 7 bases map to TRBD2. Germline assignment: CDR1 LGHDT and CDR2 YNNKEL (reference sequence). After removal of 1 base from V and 3 bases from J, the junction contained 2 bases not matched to a gene. This CDR3 region has 14 residues. The CDR3 sequence: CASSQGGGEETQYF. The DNA for the CDR3 is TGTGCCAGCAGCCAAGGGGGGGGGGAAGAGACCCAGTACTTC.

Ten or more counts support this clonotype. The V gene is TRBV20-1, the J gene TRBJ2-5, with 10 nucleotides matching TRBD2. Germline V gene lookup returns CDR1 DFQATT and CDR2 SNEGSKA (reference sequence). With V trimmed by 3 bases and J by 5 bases, 12 bases remained unmatched. This CDR3 has 16 residues. The CDR3, as DNA: TGCAGTGCTAGTCCCGCACTAGCGGGGTTTCAGGAGACCCAGTACTTC. The encoded protein is CSASPALAGFQETQYF.

This clonotype appeared a few times. Possible read error: a much larger clone is one base away. J is TRBJ1-4 and V is TRBV5-1; TRBD1 matches 7 bases. Germline CDR1 and CDR2: SGHRS and YFSETQ. The CDR3 covers 13 residues. The V and J ends lost 4 bases and 7 bases, in that order; junction bases with no gene match: 4. The CDR3 spells CASSTGQSEKLFF. The CDR3 DNA follows: TGCGCCAGCAGCACGGGACAGAGTGAAAAACTGTTTTTT.

This clonotype was counted many times. The J gene is TRBJ1-1, the V gene TRBV7-9; the match to TRBD1 covers 7 bases. Unmatched junction bases numbered 6, after V lost 5 bases and J lost 6 bases. The CDR3 is 13 residues long. CDR1 SEHNR and CDR2 FQNEAQ come from the germline V gene (reference sequence). The CDR3 here is CASSPPGTAEAFF. Written as DNA, the CDR3 is TGTGCCAGCAGCCCACCCGGGACAGCTGAAGCTTTCTTT.

Ten or more counts support this clonotype. The CDR3 loop is CASSFGGSAEAFF. The CDR3 DNA reads as TGTGCCAGCAGCTTCGGGGGGTCAGCTGAAGCTTTCTTT. The rearrangement joins TRBV7-3 to TRBJ1-1; D is perhaps TRBD1 (5 bases). This CDR3 is 13 amino acids long. The germline CDR1 and CDR2 sequences are SGHTA and FQGTGA. V was shortened by 3 bases and J by 6 bases, with 11 bases between the two germline ends.

As for this clonotype: This may come from a read error, since a much larger clone is one base off. The chain employs TRBV6-1 and TRBJ2-1; TRBD1 agrees at 7 bases. Germline V gene data show CDR1 as MNHNS and CDR2 as SASEGT. The trim removed 0 bases at V and 10 bases at J, leaving 12 bases unmatched. The CDR3 is made up of 16 amino acids. The CDR3 spells CASSEAASRGIYEQFF. CDR3 nucleotides: TGTGCCAGCAGTGAAGCGGCGAGCAGGGGGATATACGAGCAGTTCTTC.

This clonotype was counted ten times or more. This chain links TRBV14 with TRBJ1-5, with no clear D. The length of the CDR3 is 16 residues. Germline V gene lookup returns CDR1 SGHDN and CDR2 FVKESK. V was cut by 1 base and J by 6 bases, with 16 bases left in between. This CDR3 is CASSQGFVAEGQPQHF. The CDR3 DNA is TGTGCCAGCAGCCAAGGCTTTGTGGCCGAAGGTCAGCCCCAGCATTTT. Together with reference TRBV14 and TRBJ1-5, the CDR3 gives the full variable domain: EAGVTQFPSHSVIEKGQTVTLRCDPISGHDNLYWYRRVMGKEIKFLLHFVKESKQDESGMPNNRFLAERTGGTYSTLKVQPAELEDSGVYFCASSQGFVAEGQPQHFGDGTRLSIL.

This clonotype was counted many times. The chain uses TRBV20-1 and TRBJ1-1; tentatively, D is TRBD1 (5 bases). The V gene's germline CDR1 is DFQATT and CDR2 SNEGSKA (reference sequence). CDR3 length equals 17 residues. V lost 1 base and J 4 bases, leaving 22 bases between the germline ends. The CDR3 loop reads CSARVTVPGLRVTEAFF. The CDR3, as DNA: TGCAGTGCTAGAGTTACCGTGCCGGGGCTGAGAGTCACTGAAGCTTTCTTT.

This clonotype was observed a few times. V gene TRBV5-1 combines with J gene TRBJ2-7; D is undetermined. Germline CDR1 SGHRS, CDR2 YFSETQ. V lost 5 bases and J lost 3, with 12 bases in between. This CDR3 is 13 amino acids long. The CDR3 bases are TGCGCCAGCAGTGAACGGGCGGACTACGAGCAGTACTTC. It encodes CASSERADYEQYF.

This clonotype appeared many times. As DNA, the CDR3 is TGTGCCAGCAGTCTAACAGGACCTTCCTATAATTCACCCCTCCACTTT. Translated: CASSLTGPSYNSPLHF. The chain employs TRBV27 and TRBJ1-6; tentatively, D is TRBD1 (5 bases). Per germline, CDR1 MNHEY and CDR2 SMNVEV (reference sequence). V was shortened by 5 bases and J by 1 base, with 12 bases between the two germline ends. The CDR3 totals 16 residues.

The chain is built from TRBV10-3 and TRBJ2-7, with 12 bases fitting TRBD2. CDR3 length: 14 amino acids. V shed 10 bases and J 7 bases; nucleotides not matched to a gene: 11. Germline V CDR1 and CDR2: ENHRY, SYGVKD. The CDR3 bases are TGTGCCACCCAACTAGCGGGGGGCCTCGGAGAGCAGTACTTC. This gives the protein CATQLAGGLGEQYF.

Many counts were recorded for this clonotype. J is TRBJ1-2 and V is TRBV25-1, with D possibly TRBD1 on 5 matching bases. CDR1 and CDR2 from the germline V gene are MGHDK and SYGVNS. V was cut by 6 bases and J by 4 bases, with 21 bases left in between. There are 16 residues in the CDR3. CDR3 amino acids: CASSLGGILGGYGYTF. CDR3 nucleotide sequence: TGTGCCAGCAGCCTTGGGGGAATCCTGGGCGGCTATGGCTACACCTTC.

Ten or more counts support this clonotype. CDR3 residues: CAISESGGSYEQYF. DNA for the CDR3: TGTGCCATCAGTGAGTCGGGGGGTTCCTACGAGCAGTACTTC. This chain connects TRBV10-3 to TRBJ2-7; D possibly corresponds to TRBD2 (6 bases). The V and J ends lost 0 bases and 1 base respectively, with 7 bases between them. CDR1 and CDR2 (germline): ENHRY, SYGVKD. The CDR3 sequence is 14 residues long.

This clonotype was seen ten or more times. The gene calls are TRBV5-6 and TRBJ1-1; D gene ambiguous. V was cut by 1 base and J by 0 bases, with 7 bases left in between. This CDR3 is 14 amino acids long. CDR1 is SGHDT and CDR2 is YYEEEE in the germline V gene. The CDR3 DNA sequence: TGTGCCAGCAGCTTGAGGAGGATGAACACTGAAGCTTTCTTT. Protein product: CASSLRRMNTEAFF.

This clonotype was seen only a few times. The rearrangement uses TRBV19 and TRBJ1-1; no firm D call. Germline lookup yields CDR1 LNHDA and CDR2 SQIVND (reference sequence). This CDR3 has 14 residues. The V gene lost 6 bases and the J gene lost 6 bases, with 17 bases spanning the gap. CDR3 DNA sequence: TGTGCCAGTAGCTCCGATCGCGGGGTCCCTGAAGCTTTCTTT. Its translation: CASSSDRGVPEAFF.

A remark on this clonotype: A much larger clone sits a single nucleotide away, making a read error possible. The rearrangement links TRBV20-1 to TRBJ2-1, with 10 bases matching TRBD2. With the DNA end fitting TRBJ2-7 better, the J assignment may be wrong. The CDR3 has 14 residues. Germline V CDR1 and CDR2: DFQATT, SNEGSKA (reference sequence). CDR3 DNA sequence: TGCAGTGCAGCGGGGACTAGCGTGGGCAATGAGCAGTACTTC. Protein sequence: CSAAGTSVGNEQYF.

Concerning this clonotype: A read error is possible here, since a much larger clone lies one base away. This CDR3 reads CACSYSGSPEEKLFF. For the CDR3, the DNA is TGTGCCTGCAGTTACTCCGGCTCTCCGGAGGAAAAACTGTTTTTT. This sequence joins TRBV6-5 and TRBJ1-4; D uncertain. The CDR3 loop spans 15 amino acids. Germline assignment: CDR1 MNHEY and CDR2 SVGAGI.

This clonotype was seen repeatedly, ten times or more. The chain joins TRBV29-1 to TRBJ2-1; D gene unclear. This CDR3 has 11 residues. The germline CDR1 and CDR2 sequences are SQVTM and ANQGSEA. The ends were cut back, 3 bases at V and 4 bases at J, with 4 bases in the middle. The CDR3 here is CSVDRYNEQFF. CDR3 nucleotides: TGCAGCGTTGACCGGTACAATGAGCAGTTCTTC.

In its sample, this clonotype was seen many times. This rearrangement joins TRBV5-5 to TRBJ1-1; tentative D call: TRBD1 (5 bases). Germline lookup yields CDR1 SGHKS and CDR2 YYEKEE (reference sequence). Trimming cost V 2 bases and J 3 bases, with 17 bases left between them. The CDR3 covers 16 residues. CDR3 protein: CASSFTVGPGDTEAFF. The CDR3 DNA reads as TGTGCCAGCAGCTTCACTGTTGGCCCGGGGGACACTGAAGCTTTCTTT.

In this sample, this clonotype turned up a few times. The genes are TRBV4-1 and TRBJ2-2; D possibly corresponds to TRBD2 (6 bases). The CDR3 has 18 residues. The germline gives CDR1 MGHRA, CDR2 YSYEKL. Trimming took off 4 bases at V and 5 bases at J, with 23 bases between the two ends. The CDR3 DNA is TGCGCCAGCAGCCCCAGTGGGGTTTCTAGAGGGAGGACCGGGGAGCTGTTTTTT. Its protein is CASSPSGVSRGRTGELFF.

A remark on this clonotype: This may arise from a read error, as a much more abundant clone is one base away. This rearrangement joins TRBV28 to TRBJ2-1, with D perhaps matching TRBD2 (5 bases). Germline-derived CDR1 and CDR2 are MDHEN and SYDVKM. The CDR3 contains 14 residues. Trimming cost V 6 bases and J 14 bases, with 23 bases left between them. DNA for the CDR3: TGTGCCAGCAGGGCCACTAGGCGGCCAACAGTGAAGTTCTTC. It codes for CASRATRRPTVKFF.

This clonotype was seen ten or more times. The rearrangement links TRBV7-9 to TRBJ1-5, with 8 bases aligning to TRBD1. The trim removed 8 bases at V and 3 bases at J, leaving 6 bases unmatched. The length of the CDR3 is 14 residues. Germline CDR1 reads SEHNR; CDR2 reads FQNEAQ (reference sequence). CDR3 sequence reads: CASSGTGDNQPQHF. The CDR3 DNA is TGTGCCAGCTCCGGGACAGGCGACAATCAGCCCCAGCATTTT.

This clonotype occurred many times. The V and J genes are TRBV7-9 and TRBJ2-1, with a weak D call TRBD2 (5 bases). Germline assignment: CDR1 SEHNR and CDR2 FQNEAQ (reference sequence). CDR3 length: 14 amino acids. V dropped 3 bases and J dropped 8 bases, with 14 bases sitting between them. The chain's CDR3 is CASSLASPRDEQFF. For the CDR3, the DNA is TGTGCCAGCAGCTTGGCTAGCCCCCGCGATGAGCAGTTCTTC.

This clonotype has at least ten counts. The V gene is TRBV20-1, the J gene TRBJ1-1, with D possibly matching TRBD1 (6 bases). Germline V gene data show CDR1 as DFQATT and CDR2 as SNEGSKA (reference sequence). V was cut by 5 bases and J by 1 base, with 11 bases left in between. The CDR3 is made up of 13 amino acids. DNA for the CDR3: TGCAGTGCTCGAGGACAGCCGAACACTGAAGCTTTCTTT. Translated: CSARGQPNTEAFF.

There are many counts of this clonotype. The gene calls are TRBV19 and TRBJ1-5; 9 positions match TRBD1. This CDR3 comprises 14 residues. Germline loops: CDR1 LNHDA, CDR2 SQIVND (reference sequence). The trim removed 11 bases at V and 3 bases at J, leaving 8 bases unmatched. This CDR3 is CASWDRVPNQPQHF. CDR3 nucleotide sequence: TGTGCCTCATGGGACAGGGTGCCCAATCAGCCCCAGCATTTT.

This clonotype was counted ten times or more. The rearrangement joins TRBV6-1 to TRBJ2-1; TRBD1 agrees at 9 bases. V trimming: 5 bases; J trimming: 10 bases; junction bases outside the gene matches: 6. The CDR3 extends over 13 amino acids. The germline V gene has CDR1 MNHNS and CDR2 SASEGT. This CDR3 is CASSRTGVGEQFF. CDR3 DNA: TGTGCCAGCAGTCGGACAGGGGTCGGGGAGCAGTTCTTC.

This chain connects TRBV6-1 to TRBJ2-7; D gene uncertain. In germline, CDR1 is MNHNS, CDR2 SASEGT. The length of the CDR3 is 10 residues. V lost 1 base, J lost 9 bases, and 4 bases lay in between. Written as DNA, the CDR3 is TGTGCCAGCAGTGAAGGAGGGCAGTACTTC. It translates to CASSEGGQYF.

This clonotype was seen ten or more times. The gene calls are TRBV3-1 and TRBJ1-5; D is ambiguous. The CDR3 has 14 amino acids. Germline-derived CDR1 and CDR2 are LGHDT and YNNKEL (reference sequence). The V end lost 3 bases, the J end lost 3 bases, and 9 bases lay between the germline ends. For the CDR3, the DNA is TGTGCCAGCAGCCAGAGCTTCAACAATCAGCCCCAGCATTTT. This translates into CASSQSFNNQPQHF.

This clonotype showed up just once. The chain uses TRBV3-1 and TRBJ2-7; possibly TRBD2 for D (6 bases). Per the germline V gene, CDR1 is LGHDT and CDR2 is YNNKEL (reference sequence). Trimming left V 5 bases short and J 4 bases short, with 15 bases between. The CDR3 length is 14 residues. CDR3 region: CASSAAIRGYEQYF. The CDR3 DNA reads as TGTGCCAGCAGCGCAGCGATCCGGGGGTACGAGCAGTACTTC.

This chain joins TRBV7-6 and TRBJ2-7, with 10 positions matching TRBD1. This CDR3 has 14 residues. Unmatched junction bases numbered 5, after V lost 5 bases and J lost 4 bases. CDR1 and CDR2 (germline): SGHVS, FNYEAQ. The CDR3 coding sequence is TGTGCCAGCAGCAACGACAGGGGGCTATACGAGCAGTACTTC. Its translation: CASSNDRGLYEQYF.

This clonotype appeared many times. The rearrangement joins TRBV12-5 to TRBJ1-1, with a tentative D call TRBD1 (5 bases). Trimming left V 6 bases short and J 3 bases short, with 11 bases between. CDR1 LGHNT and CDR2 FRNRAP come from the germline V gene. This CDR3 spans 13 amino acids. For the CDR3, the DNA is TGTGCTAGTGGCTTGACAGTCTACACTGAAGCTTTCTTT. Translation: CASGLTVYTEAFF.